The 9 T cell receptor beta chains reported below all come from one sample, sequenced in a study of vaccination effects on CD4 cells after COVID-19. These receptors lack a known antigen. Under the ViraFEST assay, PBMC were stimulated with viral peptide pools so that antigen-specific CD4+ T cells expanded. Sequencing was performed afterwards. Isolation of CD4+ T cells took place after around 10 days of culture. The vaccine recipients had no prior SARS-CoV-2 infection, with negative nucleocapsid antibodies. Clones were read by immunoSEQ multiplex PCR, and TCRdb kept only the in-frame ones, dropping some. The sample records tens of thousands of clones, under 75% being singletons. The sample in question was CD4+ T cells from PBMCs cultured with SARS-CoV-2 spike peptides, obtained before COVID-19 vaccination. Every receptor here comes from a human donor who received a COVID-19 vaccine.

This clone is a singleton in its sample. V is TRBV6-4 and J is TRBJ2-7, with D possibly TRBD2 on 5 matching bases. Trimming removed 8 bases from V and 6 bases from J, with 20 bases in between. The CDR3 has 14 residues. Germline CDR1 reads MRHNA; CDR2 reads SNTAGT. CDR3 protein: CASVLFSGMPEQYF. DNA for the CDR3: TGTGCCAGCGTTCTTTTCTCGGGGATGCCCGAGCAGTACTTC.

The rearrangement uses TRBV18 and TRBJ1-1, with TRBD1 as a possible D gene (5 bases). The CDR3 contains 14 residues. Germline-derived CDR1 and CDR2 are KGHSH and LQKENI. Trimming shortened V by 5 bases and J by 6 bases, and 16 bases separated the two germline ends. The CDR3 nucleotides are TGTGCCAGCTCAGCAGTCGGGGGTGCCCCTGAAGCTTTCTTT. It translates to CASSAVGGAPEAFF.

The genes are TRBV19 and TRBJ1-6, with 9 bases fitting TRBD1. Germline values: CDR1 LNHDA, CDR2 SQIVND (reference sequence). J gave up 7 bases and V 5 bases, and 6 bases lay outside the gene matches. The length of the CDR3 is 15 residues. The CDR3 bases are TGTGCCAGTAGTGAACAGGGGGCGTCAAATTCACCCCTCCACTTT. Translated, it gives CASSEQGASNSPLHF.

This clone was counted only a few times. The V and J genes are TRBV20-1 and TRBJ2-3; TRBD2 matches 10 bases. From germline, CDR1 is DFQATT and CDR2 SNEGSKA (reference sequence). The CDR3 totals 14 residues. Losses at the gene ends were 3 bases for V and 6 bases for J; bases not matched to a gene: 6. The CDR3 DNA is TGCAGTGCTAGTCTAGCGGGGGTCCCTGATACGCAGTATTTT. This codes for CSASLAGVPDTQYF.

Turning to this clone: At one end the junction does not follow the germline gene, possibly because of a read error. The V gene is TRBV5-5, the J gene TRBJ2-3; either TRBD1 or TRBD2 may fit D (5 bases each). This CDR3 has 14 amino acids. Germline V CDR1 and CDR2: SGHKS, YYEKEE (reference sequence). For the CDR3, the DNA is TGTGCCAGCAGGTTGGGGGTCCTCACAGATACGCAGTATTTT. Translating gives CASRLGVLTDTQYF. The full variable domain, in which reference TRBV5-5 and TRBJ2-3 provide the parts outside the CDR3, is DAGVTQSPTHLIKTRGQQVTLRCSPISGHKSVSWYQQVLGQGPQFIFQYYEKEERGRGNFPDRFSARQFPNYSSELNVNALLLGDSALYLCASRLGVLTDTQYFGPGTRLTVL.

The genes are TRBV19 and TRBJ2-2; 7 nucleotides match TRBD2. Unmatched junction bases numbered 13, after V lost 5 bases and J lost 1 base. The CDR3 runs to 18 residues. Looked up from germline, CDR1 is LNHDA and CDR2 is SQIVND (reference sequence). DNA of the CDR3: TGTGCCAGTAGTTACCCCCCGGCGGGAGAGCTGAACACCGGGGAGCTGTTTTTT. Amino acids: CASSYPPAGELNTGELFF. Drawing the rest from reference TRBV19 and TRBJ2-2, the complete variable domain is DGGITQSPKYLFRKEGQNVTLSCEQNLNHDAMYWYRQDPGQGLRLIYYSQIVNDFQKGDIAEGYSVSREKKESFPLTVTSAQKNPTAFYLCASSYPPAGELNTGELFFGEGSRLTVL.

CDR3: CASSTGGYEKLFF. The DNA for the CDR3 is TGTGCCAGCAGTACAGGGGGCTATGAAAAACTGTTTTTT. The chain combines TRBV28 with TRBJ1-4, with 9 nucleotides matching TRBD1. With V trimmed by 5 bases and J by 6 bases, 1 base remained unmatched. CDR1 is MDHEN, CDR2 SYDVKM, per germline. This CDR3 comprises 13 residues.

In DNA form, the CDR3 reads TGTGCCAGCAAGGGTTCAAACATGAACACTGAAGCTTTCTTT. Translating it yields CASKGSNMNTEAFF. The V and J genes are TRBV9 and TRBJ1-1, with unresolved D. CDR3 length: 14 residues. Germline CDR1 reads SGDLS; CDR2 reads YYNGEE. Trimming pared 6 bases from V and 0 bases from J, leaving 12 bases between.

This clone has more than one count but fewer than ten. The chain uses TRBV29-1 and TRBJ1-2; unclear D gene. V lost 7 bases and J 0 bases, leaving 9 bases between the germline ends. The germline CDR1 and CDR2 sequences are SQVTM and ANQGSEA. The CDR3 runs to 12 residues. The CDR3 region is CSAQRANYGYTF. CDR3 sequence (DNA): TGCAGCGCGCAGAGAGCTAACTATGGCTACACCTTC. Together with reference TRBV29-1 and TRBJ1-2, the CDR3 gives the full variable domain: SAVISQKPSRDICQRGTSLTIQCQVDSQVTMMFWYRQQPGQSLTLIATANQGSEATYESGFVIDKFPISRPNLTFSTLTVSNMSPEDSSIYLCSAQRANYGYTFGSGTRLTVV.